This is a list of T cell receptor beta chains from one sample in a study of ipilimumab plus nivolumab after autologous stem cell transplantation. The method was immunoSEQ multiplex PCR; TCRdb's version includes in-frame clones alone and lacks a portion of them. The repertoire has some 40,000 clones, about 92% of them found once; the top ten carry around 1%. This specimen consisted of PBMCs, obtained in a trial of ipilimumab plus nivolumab as post-transplant consolidation. The receptor source for this set is a male donor with multiple myeloma. Each CDR3 is given with its conserved first and last residue. Fields, in order: J gene, clone size, D gene, V gene, CDR3 protein, CDR3 DNA. A D gene is named only where the DNA matches it firmly. Where a row states a size, it is once, few, many or the class of an expanded clone; other rows omit it.

TRBJ2-7 NA NA TRBV27 CASSPRGFYEQYF TGTGCCAGCAGCCCCAGGGGTTTCTACGAGCAGTACTTC
TRBJ2-5 NA NA TRBV7-9 CASSQVLVPETQYF TGTGCCAGCAGCCAGGTCCTAGTCCCAGAGACCCAGTACTTC
TRBJ1-3 NA NA TRBV5-1 CASSLGAGYRSGNTIYF TGCGCCAGCAGCTTGGGTGCGGGGTATCGGTCTGGAAACACCATATATTTT
TRBJ1-1 NA NA TRBV14 CASSLAEGTEAFF TGTGCCAGCAGTCTGGCGGAAGGCACTGAAGCTTTCTTT
TRBJ1-4 once NA TRBV7-9 CASSLNPGTNEKLFF TGTGCCAGCAGCTTAAACCCCGGGACTAATGAAAAACTGTTTTTT
TRBJ1-2 medium-sized TRBD1 TRBV20-1 CSARTGSLPF TGCAGTGCTAGGACAGGGTCCCTTCCCTTC
TRBJ2-7 NA TRBD1 TRBV5-1 CASSTGTGGYEQYF TGCGCCAGCAGCACCGGGACAGGGGGCTACGAGCAGTACTTC
TRBJ2-3 NA NA TRBV21-1 CASSNSPAGRASSGADTQYF TGTGCCAGCAGCAACTCCCCTGCCGGGCGGGCTAGTAGCGGGGCAGATACGCAGTATTTT
TRBJ2-1 once TRBD2 TRBV28 CASRSWGTSGYYNEQFF TGTGCCAGCAGATCTTGGGGGACTAGCGGGTACTACAATGAGCAGTTCTTC
TRBJ2-3 NA TRBD1 TRBV29-1 CSVELGGRTDTQYF TGCAGCGTTGAGTTAGGGGGCAGGACAGATACGCAGTATTTT
TRBJ2-1 NA TRBD2 TRBV6-1 CASSQTSVDEQFF TGTGCCAGCAGTCAGACTAGCGTCGATGAGCAGTTCTTC
TRBJ2-5 NA NA TRBV7-2 CASSAEWQETQYF TGTGCCAGCAGCGCGGAATGGCAAGAGACCCAGTACTTC
TRBJ2-2 NA NA TRBV19 CASSISRRGTSTYTGELFF TGTGCCAGTAGTATAAGTAGAAGGGGGACTTCTACCTACACCGGGGAGCTGTTTTTT
TRBJ2-1 NA TRBD2 TRBV30 CAWSILAGYNEQFF TGTGCCTGGAGTATACTAGCGGGGTACAATGAGCAGTTCTTC
TRBJ2-2 NA NA TRBV4-1 CASRSHRSPGTGELFF TGCGCCAGCAGATCCCACAGGAGCCCAGGGACCGGGGAGCTGTTTTTT
TRBJ1-2 NA NA TRBV28 CASSLLQGMTGYTF TGTGCCAGCAGTTTATTGCAGGGAATGACGGGCTACACCTTC
TRBJ2-3 NA TRBD2 TRBV7-2 CASSPIAGDLDTQYF TGTGCCAGCAGCCCGATAGCGGGAGACCTAGATACGCAGTATTTT
TRBJ1-2 NA NA TRBV11-2 CASSNNYGYTF TGTGCCAGCAGCAATAACTATGGCTACACCTTC